This TCR beta chain was recorded in a study of PD-1 blockade in classical Hodgkin lymphoma. The time point: cycle 4 day 1 (C4D1), after more than 5 weeks of nivolumab. Relapse after autologous stem cell transplantation occurred in every patient, and brentuximab vedotin exposure varied. The study purified CD4+ T cells from thawed PBMCs using magnetic negative selection. This clone has a handful of counts. Antigen: not known. The study, taken as a whole, reports: Patients starting nivolumab less than 1 year after ASCT had lower diversity and were excluded from later analyses. Complete responders entered with baseline diversity on par with newly diagnosed patients, the results showed.

Trimming removed 2 bases at V and 2 bases at J, with 0 bases between. Per germline, CDR1 MNHNY and CDR2 SVGAGI (reference sequence). CDR3 size: 11 residues. Using immunoSEQ multiplex PCR, the repertoire was profiled, and TCRdb retains in-frame clones only, with some absent. The sample holds 25,000 to 30,000 clones, around 87% seen once. The genes are TRBV6-6 and TRBJ1-2; no firm D call. The clonotype comes from a human donor with classical Hodgkin lymphoma. The source material was CD4+ T cells from blood, sampled before the fourth cycle of nivolumab. CDR3 residues: CASSYNYGYTF. The CDR3, as DNA: TGTGCCAGCAGTTACAACTATGGCTACACCTTC.